This T cell receptor (beta chain) is drawn from a study of blood T cell repertoires in COVID-19. Study at large: Spain, Italy and the United States supplied samples that represented acute and convalescent COVID-19. Nucleic acid was either cDNA or gDNA, and it came from T cells, B-cell-depleted T cells, or PBMCs.

This clone was seen only a few times. The data were produced by immunoSEQ multiplex PCR, yet TCRdb's version contains in-frame clones alone and is incomplete. This sample has 130,000 to 150,000 clones, with under 90% found just once. Germline V lookup: CDR1 LNHNV, CDR2 YYDKDF (reference sequence). CDR3 length: 13 amino acids. The V gene lost 0 bases and the J gene lost 6 bases, with 9 bases spanning the gap. The chain employs TRBV15 and TRBJ2-7, with D possibly TRBD2 on 5 matching bases. Sequencing was carried out using peripheral blood. The sequence came from a human donor in a cohort sampled during active COVID-19. CDR3 region: CATSRDPGSEQYF. CDR3 coding DNA: TGTGCCACCAGCAGAGATCCGGGAAGCGAGCAGTACTTC.